This TCR beta chain was found in a study of PD-1 blockade in classical Hodgkin lymphoma. Study in general: The nivolumab dose that patients received was 3 mg/kg, given intravenously every 2 weeks.

Every patient was affected by relapse after autologous stem cell transplantation, while exposure to brentuximab vedotin was not uniform. Patients reached a best response of complete response, partial response or progressive disease. This clone was observed a single time. J was trimmed by 4 bases and V by 10 bases; bases with no gene match: 8. This CDR3 region has 13 residues. CDR1 and CDR2 (germline): LNHDA, SQIVND (reference sequence). Here immunoSEQ multiplex PCR was the method, and the copy in TCRdb shows in-frame clones only, minus some. The sample gives 40,000 to 45,000 clones, approximately 80% of which show up once; approximately 20% is in the top ten.

The chain employs TRBV19 and TRBJ1-2; TRBD1 matches at 8 bases. The sequence derives from a human donor with classical Hodgkin lymphoma. The sample in question was peripheral blood mononuclear cells (PBMCs), obtained at baseline. CDR3 sequence: CATQGALIYGYTF. CDR3 sequence (DNA): TGTGCCACCCAGGGGGCGCTGATCTATGGCTACACCTTC.